These 24 T cell receptor beta chains came from one sample sequenced in a study of T cells in Graves' hyperthyroidism and ophthalmopathy. The TCR beta CDR3 regions underwent amplification using RNA transcripts as the source. The primer set for the first-round RT-PCR of the TCR CDR3 was HTBI. TCRdb re-derived calls from the multiplex PCR reads in MiXCR, one entry per CDR3 protein. The sample shows over 500,000 distinct CDR3 sequences, 46% of them seen only once. The specimen sequenced was peripheral blood or thyroid tissue (not recorded which). The source of these receptors is an adult woman with Graves' disease, either hyperthyroidism or ophthalmopathy (not recorded which).

In its sample, this clonotype was seen many times. This chain links TRBV19 with TRBJ2-2; possible D gene TRBD1, 6 bases. This CDR3 comprises 16 residues. Germline V gene lookup returns CDR1 LNHDA and CDR2 SQIVND (reference sequence). Between the trimmed V and J ends, which lost 3 bases and 2 bases, there was a span of 13 bases. CDR3 bases: TGTGCCAGTAGTATTCGCCCCAGGGGAAACACCGGGGAGCTGTTTTTT. It is translated as CASSIRPRGNTGELFF.

Note on this clonotype: This may arise from a read error, as a much more abundant clone is one base away. The missing conserved phenylalanine or tryptophan at the end of this CDR3 makes a read error likely. The V gene is TRBV7-9, the J gene TRBJ1-5, with D possibly matching TRBD1 (5 bases). This CDR3 is 17 amino acids long. Germline CDR1 is SEHNR and CDR2 is FQNEAQ (reference sequence). Trimming shortened V by 1 base and J by 1 base, and 14 bases separated the two germline ends. This chain's CDR3 is CASSLVSQGASNQPQHL. The CDR3 DNA is TGTGCCAGCAGCTTAGTTAGTCAGGGAGCAAGCAATCAGCCCCAGCATCTT.

The gene calls are TRBV6-5 and TRBJ1-3; 8 bases map to TRBD1. The V gene's germline CDR1 is MNHEY and CDR2 SVGAGI. The length of the CDR3 is 18 residues. The V segment lost 0 bases and the J segment 4 bases; nucleotides outside the gene matches: 11. Here the CDR3 reads CASSYSTHRGSRGNTIYF. In nucleotides, the CDR3 is TGTGCCAGCAGTTACTCGACGCACAGGGGGTCGAGGGGAAACACCATATATTTT.

This clonotype was seen once. One end of the junction does not line up with germline, which may come from a read error. The chain links TRBV7-3 to TRBJ2-2; a weak D match, TRBD2 (5 bases). Germline lookup yields CDR1 SGHTA and CDR2 FQGTGA. The CDR3 totals 15 residues. The CDR3 region has the DNA TGTACCAGCAGCTTAAAGGGTGTGGGAGCCGGGGAGCTGTTTTTT. Translated, it gives CTSSLKGVGAGELFF.

In regard to this clonotype: A junction end diverges from the germline sequence, so it may reflect a read error. V and J are TRBV4-1 and TRBJ2-7; TRBD1 might be the D (6 bases). There are 13 residues in the CDR3. Germline V gene sequence: CDR1 MGHRA, CDR2 YSYEKL. This chain's CDR3 is CASSQDAGVEHYF. In nucleotides, the CDR3 is TGCGCCAGCAGCCAAGATGCAGGGGTAGAGCACTACTTC.

This clonotype was counted many times. This chain uses TRBV5-4 with TRBJ1-4; D is perhaps TRBD1 (6 bases). The CDR3 has 14 amino acids. V lost 4 bases and J 7 bases, leaving 14 bases between the germline ends. The V gene's germline CDR1 is SGHNT and CDR2 YYREEE (reference sequence). The CDR3 loop reads CASSLGGGSEKLFF. Here the CDR3 DNA reads TGTGCCAGCAGCCTGGGGGGGGGCAGTGAAAAACTGTTTTTT.

This clonotype was counted between two and nine times. The chain carries TRBV19 and TRBJ2-5; the match to TRBD2 covers 9 bases. The CDR3 runs 14 residues. Trimming cost V 5 bases and J 1 base; bases outside gene matches: 2. Germline V lookup: CDR1 LNHDA, CDR2 SQIVND (reference sequence). The CDR3 coding sequence is TGTGCCAGTAGTGAACTAGCGGGCCAAGAGACCCAGTACTTC. It encodes CASSELAGQETQYF. The whole variable domain, remainder taken from reference TRBV19 and TRBJ2-5, is DGGITQSPKYLFRKEGQNVTLSCEQNLNHDAMYWYRQDPGQGLRLIYYSQIVNDFQKGDIAEGYSVSREKKESFPLTVTSAQKNPTAFYLCASSELAGQETQYFGPGTRLLVL.

This clonotype has just one count. The J gene is TRBJ2-5, the V gene TRBV20-1; tentative D call: TRBD1 (5 bases). The CDR3 has 8 amino acids. Between the trimmed V and J ends, which lost 6 bases and 13 bases, there was a span of 9 bases. Germline V gene lookup returns CDR1 DFQATT and CDR2 SNEGSKA (reference sequence). CDR3 nucleotides: TGCAGTGCAAGGACACTGTACTTC. Protein: CSARTLYF.

This clonotype occurred many times. This rearrangement joins TRBV14 to TRBJ1-2; a weak D match, TRBD1 (5 bases). The ends were cut back, 0 bases at V and 5 bases at J, with 13 bases in the middle. The CDR3 sequence is 15 residues long. Germline-derived CDR1 and CDR2 are SGHDN and FVKESK. The CDR3 spells CASSQEAVTAYGYTF. In nucleotides, the CDR3 is TGTGCCAGCAGCCAAGAGGCGGTGACAGCTTATGGCTACACCTTC.

The chain uses TRBV7-2 and TRBJ2-7, with no clear D. CDR1 and CDR2 (germline): SGHTA, FQGNSA. Deletions cut 0 bases from V and 5 bases from J, with 14 bases between. The CDR3 contains 15 residues. The CDR3 loop reads CASSLAEYTPDEQYF. DNA of the CDR3: TGTGCCAGCAGCTTAGCGGAGTATACCCCAGACGAGCAGTACTTC.

This clonotype was observed many times. This sequence joins TRBV4-1 and TRBJ1-2, with 10 bases that match TRBD1. The V segment lost 4 bases and the J segment 2 bases; nucleotides outside the gene matches: 7. The germline gives CDR1 MGHRA, CDR2 YSYEKL. CDR3 length: 16 residues. The CDR3 nucleotides are TGCGCCAGCAGCCTCGGGACAGGGGTTGGGAACTATGGCTACACCTTC. Translated, it gives CASSLGTGVGNYGYTF.

This clonotype was counted between two and nine times. The V call is TRBV20-1, the J call TRBJ1-2, with D uncertain. Trimming took 4 bases from V and 0 from J, leaving 6 bases between them. Germline V gene sequence: CDR1 DFQATT, CDR2 SNEGSKA (reference sequence). This CDR3 spans 12 amino acids. CDR3 sequence reads: CSATTANYGYTF. The CDR3 DNA reads as TGCAGTGCTACTACCGCTAACTATGGCTACACCTTC.

On this clonotype: A junction boundary mismatches the germline segment, possibly from a read error. The chain is built from TRBV7-2 and TRBJ1-3; D remains ambiguous. The CDR3 totals 13 residues. Germline V gene sequence: CDR1 SGHTA, CDR2 FQGNSA. CDR3 sequence reads: CASSLGRENTTYF. CDR3 nucleotides: TGTGCCAGCAGCTTAGGTCGGGAGAACACCACATATTTT.

The rearrangement uses TRBV7-9 and TRBJ1-1; D call uncertain. With 2 bases removed from V and 3 bases from J, the gap between germline ends came to 13 bases. The germline gives CDR1 SEHNR, CDR2 FQNEAQ (reference sequence). This CDR3 comprises 15 residues. The CDR3 DNA follows: TGTGCCAGCAGCTTAACGCCGGACGCGGACACTGAAGCTTTCTTT. Protein: CASSLTPDADTEAFF.

The chain combines TRBV12-3 or TRBV12-4 with TRBJ1-4, with 7 bases aligning to TRBD1. The CDR3 sequence is 15 residues long. Trimming took 5 bases from V and 4 from J; bases not matched to a gene: 7. The CDR3 loop is CASSTRQGGNEKLFF. In DNA form, the CDR3 reads TGTGCCAGCAGTACACGACAGGGTGGTAATGAAAAACTGTTTTTT.

For this clonotype: A clone one base away is much larger, so this may be a read error. V gene TRBV7-8 combines with J gene TRBJ2-7, with D maybe TRBD1 (5 bases). CDR1 is SGHVS, CDR2 FQNEAQ, per germline. The CDR3 totals 16 residues. The DNA for the CDR3 is TGTGCCAACAGCTTAGGGGTTCAACGAGTCAGCTACGAGCAGTACTTC. Its translation is CANSLGVQRVSYEQYF.

DNA for the CDR3: TGCAGCGTTGCGGTCGGAGATAACTATGGCTACACCTTC. Encoded protein: CSVAVGDNYGYTF. The V gene is TRBV29-1, the J gene TRBJ1-2; D unclear. The CDR3 covers 13 residues. Germline-derived CDR1 and CDR2 are SQVTM and ANQGSEA. Trimming cost V 4 bases and J 1 base, with 10 bases left between them.

The sample holds many counts of this clonotype. CDR3 sequence (DNA): TGTGCCAGCAGCTCCTCCGGGAGGGACCGCGAGCAGTACTTC. Translating gives CASSSSGRDREQYF. The rearrangement joins TRBV7-9 to TRBJ2-7; 8 nucleotides match TRBD2. CDR3 length: 14 residues. From germline, CDR1 is SEHNR and CDR2 FQNEAQ (reference sequence). V shed 4 bases and J 6 bases; nucleotides not matched to a gene: 8.

This clonotype occurred a few times. The chain's CDR3 is CASSRGAGNTEAFF. CDR3 nucleotides: TGTGCCAGCTCACGGGGGGCGGGGAACACTGAAGCTTTCTTT. The rearrangement uses TRBV12-3 or TRBV12-4 and TRBJ1-1; TRBD1 might be the D (6 bases). V lost 8 bases and J lost 1, with 14 bases in between. The CDR3 is made up of 14 amino acids.

This chain uses TRBV29-1 with TRBJ2-7; TRBD2 might be the D (7 bases). Trimming left V 8 bases short and J 2 bases short, with 13 bases between. The germline V gene encodes CDR1 SQVTM and CDR2 ANQGSEA. CDR3 length: 12 amino acids. CDR3 nucleotides: TGCAGCTTAGGGGGGGGTCCCTACGAGCAGTACTTC. It yields the protein CSLGGGPYEQYF.

The V gene is TRBV9, the J gene TRBJ2-7, with D maybe TRBD1 (5 bases). V was trimmed by 3 bases and J by 0 bases, leaving 13 bases between them. This CDR3 is built from 15 residues. Germline V gives CDR1 SGDLS, CDR2 YYNGEE. CDR3 coding DNA: TGTGCCAGCAGCGCATCAAGGGGCGGCTCCTACGAGCAGTACTTC. Encoded protein: CASSASRGGSYEQYF.

Many counts were recorded for this clonotype. The rearrangement joins TRBV20-1 to TRBJ1-5; 8 bases are a match to TRBD1. Looked up from germline, CDR1 is DFQATT and CDR2 is SNEGSKA (reference sequence). With 4 bases clipped from V and 7 bases from J, the junction kept 6 bases outside the gene matches. This CDR3 spans 13 amino acids. The CDR3 DNA reads as TGCAGTGCTACACCAGGGGGCGGACAGCCCCAGCATTTT. Encoded protein: CSATPGGGQPQHF.

This clonotype was observed a few times. This sequence joins TRBV10-3 and TRBJ1-1; the D is unclear. Germline CDR1 is ENHRY and CDR2 is SYGVKD. Trimming left V 6 bases short and J 7 bases short, with 15 bases between. This CDR3 has 13 amino acids. The DNA for the CDR3 is TGTGCCATCAGCTCGTATGAACAAGGTGAAGCTTTCTTT. Translated: CAISSYEQGEAFF.

This clonotype was recorded many times. Lacking the conserved final phenylalanine or tryptophan, this CDR3 likely reflects a read error. It is unclear where the CDR3 begins or ends on the DNA, so no DNA is shown, and the CDR3 is as TCRdb lists it. V and J are TRBV2 and TRBJ1-1. Looked up from germline, CDR1 is SNHLY and CDR2 is FYNNEI. The CDR3 adds up to 16 amino acids, both ends counted. This chain's CDR3 is CASSEAGGERFPSPLG.